This T cell receptor beta chain appears in the sequencing data of a study of T cells after yellow fever vaccination. Study-level results: Post-booster samples contained most primary-vaccination clones (approximately 95% CD4, around 90% CD8). Overlap between CD4 and CD8 compartments was detected for a small share of clonotypes.

V lost 2 bases, J lost 4 bases, and 26 bases lay in between. CDR1 LGHNA and CDR2 YNFKEQ come from the germline V gene. This CDR3 comprises 19 residues. Via MiXCR, TCRdb re-called the 5' RACE reads, giving one row per CDR3 protein. Here the sample spans nearly 350,000 distinct CDR3 sequences, 8% to 9.5% being singletons. Remarks on this clonotype: Antigen specificity is unknown.

Sequenced here: PBMCs, sampled about 49 days after the first yellow fever vaccination. J is TRBJ1-1 and V is TRBV4-2; a weak D match, TRBD1 (5 bases). This receptor was taken from a man younger than 30 who received the YFV17D yellow fever vaccine. The CDR3 here is CASSQTVVREMKGSTEAFF. As DNA, the CDR3 is TGTGCCAGCAGCCAAACCGTTGTCAGGGAAATGAAGGGAAGCACTGAAGCTTTCTTT.